The 25 T cell receptor beta chains reported below all come from one sample, sequenced in a study of blood T cell repertoires in COVID-19. The data were produced by immunoSEQ multiplex PCR, yet TCRdb's version contains in-frame clones alone and is incomplete. Here the sample spans 100,000 to 150,000 clones, around 80% being singletons. Sequenced sample: peripheral blood. All receptors derive from a man aged 40-50 years with active or convalescent COVID-19.

The rearrangement links TRBV30 to TRBJ1-2, with D tentatively TRBD1 (6 bases). The V gene's germline CDR1 is GTSNPN and CDR2 SVGIG (reference sequence). Between the trimmed V and J ends, which lost 1 base and 12 bases, there was a span of 18 bases. The CDR3 runs 13 residues. The CDR3 sequence: CAWSAVGSGQHTF. CDR3 coding DNA: TGTGCCTGGAGTGCCGTAGGCTCGGGACAACACACCTTC.

Here the CDR3 DNA reads TGTGCCAGCAGCCAGGGACTAGCCTTGGCCGGGGAGCTGTTTTTT. Translated: CASSQGLALAGELFF. The rearrangement links TRBV5-4 to TRBJ2-2; TRBD2 matches 9 bases. CDR3 length equals 15 residues. The trim removed 4 bases at V and 6 bases at J, leaving 7 bases unmatched. Germline CDR1 is SGHNT and CDR2 is YYREEE (reference sequence). The full variable domain, its missing parts supplied by reference TRBV5-4 and TRBJ2-2, is ETGVTQSPTHLIKTRGQQVTLRCSSQSGHNTVSWYQQALGQGPQFIFQYYREEENGRGNFPPRFSGLQFPNYSSELNVNALELDDSALYLCASSQGLALAGELFFGEGSRLTVL.

In its sample, this clone was seen many times. The chain employs TRBV5-1 and TRBJ2-5, with D perhaps matching TRBD1 (6 bases). CDR3 length: 15 amino acids. Germline CDR1 is SGHRS and CDR2 is YFSETQ. Trimming removed 5 bases from V and 2 bases from J, with 16 bases in between. The CDR3 nucleotides read TGCGCCAGCAGTCGAGAGGGGGACCGGCAAGAGACCCAGTACTTC. It is translated as CASSREGDRQETQYF.

The genes are TRBV3-1 (or the pseudogene TRBV3-2) and TRBJ1-2; TRBD1 aligns across 10 bases. Germline V gene sequence: CDR1 LGHDT, CDR2 YNNKEL (reference sequence). V lost 4 bases and J lost 3; bases outside the gene matches: 2. This CDR3 comprises 14 residues. This CDR3 reads CASSRGQGDYGYTF. The CDR3 DNA reads TGTGCCAGCAGCCGTGGACAGGGGGACTATGGCTACACCTTC.

The chain links TRBV7-3 to TRBJ2-5; tentative D call: TRBD2 (7 bases). This CDR3 is built from 16 residues. CDR1 is SGHTA, CDR2 FQGTGA, per germline. V was pared by 5 bases and J by 2 bases, with 18 bases between. This CDR3 is CASSPLGGGLQETQYF. CDR3 DNA sequence: TGTGCCAGCAGCCCCCTTGGGGGGGGCCTACAAGAGACCCAGTACTTC.

The sample holds a few counts of this clone. This sequence joins TRBV3-1 (or the pseudogene TRBV3-2) and TRBJ2-3, with TRBD2 matching over 9 bases. Losses at the gene ends were 10 bases for V and 1 base for J; bases not matched to a gene: 9. From germline, CDR1 is LGHDT and CDR2 YNNKEL (reference sequence). The CDR3 is made up of 15 amino acids. The DNA for the CDR3 is TGTGCCACCAGGGGCCAGCGGGGGGGCACAGATACGCAGTATTTT. This sequence encodes CATRGQRGGTDTQYF.

The rearrangement joins TRBV18 to TRBJ1-6; possible D gene TRBD1, 5 bases. Germline V CDR1 and CDR2: KGHSH, LQKENI. Between the trimmed V and J ends, which lost 2 bases and 7 bases, there was a span of 12 bases. This CDR3 comprises 15 residues. The CDR3 is CASSPSGERNSPLHF. The CDR3 DNA is TGTGCCAGCTCACCATCGGGGGAACGGAATTCACCCCTCCACTTT.

V is TRBV14 and J is TRBJ2-7; 10 bases fit TRBD2. The V gene's germline CDR1 is SGHDN and CDR2 FVKESK. This CDR3 region has 16 residues. J gave up 2 bases and V 4 bases, and 8 bases lay outside the gene matches. CDR3 DNA sequence: TGTGCCAGCAGCCTACGTAGCGGGAGGCCCCCCTACGAGCAGTACTTC. This sequence encodes CASSLRSGRPPYEQYF.

The CDR3 here is CASRGSSSYNEQFF. The CDR3 nucleotides read TGTGCCAGCAGGGGCTCGAGCTCCTACAATGAGCAGTTCTTC. This chain joins TRBV6-5 and TRBJ2-1; D remains ambiguous. Trimming stripped 6 bases from V and 0 bases from J, with 9 bases between. The CDR3 covers 14 residues. Looked up from germline, CDR1 is MNHEY and CDR2 is SVGAGI.

V gene TRBV11-3 combines with J gene TRBJ2-7, with D hard to call. V lost 1 base to trimming and J lost 5 bases, with 3 bases between them. Germline V gives CDR1 SGHNT, CDR2 YENEEA. This CDR3 has 11 residues. The CDR3, as DNA: TGTGCCAGCAGCTTAGGAGACGAGCAGTACTTC. Translation: CASSLGDEQYF.

This chain joins TRBV19 and TRBJ2-5; a weak D match, TRBD1 (6 bases). The germline V gene has CDR1 LNHDA and CDR2 SQIVND (reference sequence). Trimming shortened V by 5 bases and J by 5 bases, and 12 bases separated the two germline ends. The CDR3 consists of 13 residues. The CDR3 reads CASSGYREETQYF. The CDR3 DNA sequence: TGTGCCAGTAGTGGCTACAGGGAGGAGACCCAGTACTTC.

The chain is built from TRBV5-4 and TRBJ2-1; possibly TRBD2 for D (6 bases). The CDR3 is 14 amino acids. Germline assignment: CDR1 SGHNT and CDR2 YYREEE (reference sequence). V shed 2 bases and J shed 7 bases, with 13 bases lying between them. The CDR3 region has the DNA TGTGCCAGCAGCTTAAACGGGGGAAAGAATGAGCAGTTCTTC. Translated, it gives CASSLNGGKNEQFF.

This clone was seen a few times. V is TRBV21-1 and J is TRBJ1-5; the DNA was not compared with TRBD1, the D call given in the table. TRBV21-1 is noted as a pseudogene. The CDR3 extends over 15 amino acids. The CDR3 is CASSVPGQYNQPQHF. The CDR3 coding sequence is TGTGCCAGCAGCGTTCCGGGACAGTACAATCAGCCCCAGCATTTT.

Turning to this clone: Other DNA sequences in the same sample also yield this CDR3. The rearrangement uses TRBV5-1 and TRBJ1-1, with D tentatively TRBD1 (5 bases). Trimming pared 0 bases from V and 8 bases from J, leaving 11 bases between. Looked up from germline, CDR1 is SGHRS and CDR2 is YFSETQ. This CDR3 region has 13 residues. This CDR3 is CASSLDGRGEAFF. The CDR3 bases are TGCGCCAGCAGCTTGGACGGTAGGGGAGAAGCTTTCTTT. Looking up the rest from reference TRBV5-1 and TRBJ1-1 gives the full variable domain: KAGVTQTPRYLIKTRGQQVTLSCSPISGHRSVSWYQQTPGQGLQFLFEYFSETQRNKGNFPGRFSGRQFSNSRSEMNVSTLELGDSALYLCASSLDGRGEAFFGQGTRLTVV.

The chain uses TRBV3-1 (or the pseudogene TRBV3-2) and TRBJ1-1, with D perhaps TRBD1 (5 bases). Trimming took off 1 base at V and 4 bases at J, with 10 bases between the two ends. Germline CDR1 and CDR2: LGHDT and YNNKEL (reference sequence). The CDR3 consists of 14 residues. The CDR3 sequence is CASSQASGLTEAFF. As DNA, the CDR3 is TGTGCCAGCAGCCAAGCTTCAGGGCTCACTGAAGCTTTCTTT.

The rearrangement uses TRBV6-5 and TRBJ2-7, with TRBD1 matching 9 bases. V lost 6 bases and J lost 5; bases outside the gene matches: 8. The germline gives CDR1 MNHEY, CDR2 SVGAGI. This CDR3 comprises 14 residues. DNA of the CDR3: TGTGCCAGCAGGGAGCCGGGACAGGGCCACGAGCAGTACTTC. As protein: CASREPGQGHEQYF.

The rearrangement joins TRBV29-1 to TRBJ2-1, with D maybe TRBD1 (5 bases). V lost 0 bases, J lost 0 bases, and 6 bases lay in between. Germline assignment: CDR1 SQVTM and CDR2 ANQGSEA. The CDR3 covers 14 residues. The CDR3 nucleotides are TGCAGCGTTGAAGACAGGGTCTCCTACAATGAGCAGTTCTTC. Residues: CSVEDRVSYNEQFF.

This rearrangement joins TRBV9 to TRBJ1-3, with D possibly being TRBD1 (5 bases). Germline assignment: CDR1 SGDLS and CDR2 YYNGEE. V gave up 3 bases and J gave up 8 bases, with 9 bases separating them. The CDR3 sequence is 12 residues long. The CDR3, as DNA: TGTGCCAGCAGCGGTCAGGGCTACACCATATATTTT. It translates to CASSGQGYTIYF. The variable domain in full, completed from reference TRBV9 and TRBJ1-3, reads DSGVTQTPKHLITATGQRVTLRCSPRSGDLSVYWYQQSLDQGLQFLIQYYNGEERAKGNILERFSAQQFPDLHSELNLSSLELGDSALYFCASSGQGYTIYFGEGSWLTVV.

V and J are TRBV5-6 and TRBJ1-2; the match to TRBD1 covers 8 bases. The CDR3 is made up of 13 amino acids. The V segment lost 3 bases and the J segment 8 bases; nucleotides outside the gene matches: 6. Germline V gene sequence: CDR1 SGHDT, CDR2 YYEEEE. This chain's CDR3 is CASSSDRGSGYTF. CDR3 coding DNA: TGTGCCAGCAGCTCCGACAGGGGTTCCGGCTACACCTTC. The entire variable domain, with the rest obtained from reference TRBV5-6 and TRBJ1-2, is as follows: DAGVTQSPTHLIKTRGQQVTLRCSPKSGHDTVSWYQQALGQGPQFIFQYYEEEERQRGNFPDRFSGHQFPNYSSELNVNALLLGDSALYLCASSSDRGSGYTFGSGTRLTVV.

This clone has just one count. The CDR3 sequence is CASSLDRDRGHTF. Written as DNA, the CDR3 is TGTGCCAGCAGTTTGGACCGGGACAGGGGCCACACCTTC. The rearrangement uses TRBV28 and TRBJ1-2; the match to TRBD1 covers 10 bases. The germline gives CDR1 MDHEN, CDR2 SYDVKM. The CDR3 has 13 residues. V was pared by 3 bases and J by 12 bases, with 7 bases of the junction left unmatched.

The V call is TRBV18, the J call TRBJ1-6; possible D gene TRBD1, 6 bases. Trimming stripped 3 bases from V and 8 bases from J, with 14 bases between. This CDR3 spans 15 amino acids. Germline V lookup: CDR1 KGHSH, CDR2 LQKENI. DNA of the CDR3: TGTGCCAGCTCACCCACAGGGAACGAGGATTCACCCCTCCACTTT. This encodes CASSPTGNEDSPLHF.

The chain uses TRBV6-2 or TRBV6-3 and TRBJ1-1; D is uncertain. CDR3 size: 13 residues. Between the trimmed V and J ends, which lost 5 bases and 0 bases, there was a span of 7 bases. Looked up from germline, CDR1 is MNHEY and CDR2 is SVGEGT. The DNA of the CDR3 is TGTGCCAGCAGTCCGGACTTGAACACTGAAGCTTTCTTT. Encoded protein: CASSPDLNTEAFF.

The rearrangement uses TRBV19 and TRBJ1-1; no reliable D call. Looked up from germline, CDR1 is LNHDA and CDR2 is SQIVND (reference sequence). The V gene lost 8 bases and the J gene lost 4 bases, with 8 bases spanning the gap. The CDR3 runs to 11 residues. The CDR3 protein is CASVLSTEAFF. DNA of the CDR3: TGTGCCAGTGTTCTGAGCACTGAAGCTTTCTTT.

This clone appeared many times. The V call is TRBV30, the J call TRBJ2-2, with 10 bases that match TRBD2. Trimming at V came to 3 bases and at J to 5 bases, leaving 3 bases not matched to a gene. Germline V gene sequence: CDR1 GTSNPN, CDR2 SVGIG (reference sequence). This CDR3 has 14 amino acids. CDR3 nucleotide sequence: TGTGCCTGGAGATTAGCGGGAGGAACCGGGGAGCTGTTTTTT. The encoded protein is CAWRLAGGTGELFF. The full variable domain, its missing parts supplied by reference TRBV30 and TRBJ2-2, is SQTIHQWPATLVQPVGSPLSLECTVEGTSNPNLYWYRQAAGRGLQLLFYSVGIGQISSEVPQNLSASRPQDRQFILSSKKLLLSDSGFYLCAWRLAGGTGELFFGEGSRLTVL.

J is TRBJ2-3 and V is TRBV7-9; 7 bases are a match to TRBD2. This CDR3 contains 15 residues. From germline, CDR1 is SEHNR and CDR2 FQNEAQ (reference sequence). With V trimmed by 10 bases and J by 0 bases, 10 bases remained unmatched. In nucleotides, the CDR3 is TGTGCCACCCCCCCGGTTAGCGGGAGCACAGATACGCAGTATTTT. The encoded protein is CATPPVSGSTDTQYF.